This is a list of T cell receptor beta chains from one sample in a study of blood T cells in healthy people across ages. TCRdb reprocessed the 5' RACE reads via MiXCR and lists one record per CDR3 protein. Here the sample spans about 1.8 million distinct CDR3 sequences, 49% being singletons. The specimen sequenced was blood. These receptor sequences come from a middle-aged woman in good health. Both conserved end residues are part of each CDR3. Fields, in order: J gene, V gene, D gene, CDR3 protein. D genes are given only for firm matches.

>TRBJ2-4|TRBV9|TRBD1
CASSVALGQGARNIQYF
>TRBJ1-5|TRBV4-1|NA
CASSQDLDTRWTQHF
>TRBJ2-3|TRBV2|TRBD2
CASIETGGDTQYF
>TRBJ2-7|TRBV4-3|TRBD1
CASSRDRGSHEQYF
>TRBJ2-3|TRBV20-1|NA
CSARIVGDPGDTQYF
>TRBJ2-2|TRBV20-1|TRBD1
CSARQAGGGGELFF
>TRBJ2-1|TRBV20-1|TRBD2
CSARRRTSGGPEQFF
>TRBJ2-5|TRBV29-1|TRBD2
CSSTAGGAETQYF
>TRBJ2-6|TRBV6-2/TRBV6-3|NA
CASSMRWSNVLTF
>TRBJ2-5|TRBV12-3/TRBV12-4|TRBD1
CASSQSGTGGSKETQYF
>TRBJ1-6|TRBV20-1|NA
CSAIGDSPLHF
>TRBJ1-2|TRBV6-2/TRBV6-3|NA
CASSSVGVYYGYTF
>TRBJ1-5|TRBV20-1|NA
CSASEGDQPQHF
>TRBJ2-5|TRBV25-1|NA
CASSDSTFQETQYF
>TRBJ2-7|TRBV12-3/TRBV12-4|NA
CASSLATVTYEQYF
>TRBJ2-3|TRBV4-3|NA
CASSQTGVLTGGTQYF
>TRBJ2-7|TRBV29-1|TRBD1
CSVVTGGGLSYEQYF
>TRBJ2-1|TRBV6-2/TRBV6-3|NA
CASRKGGGQTQFF
>TRBJ1-2|TRBV10-3|TRBD1
CAISEPQDRGNYGYTF
>TRBJ1-5|TRBV6-2/TRBV6-3|TRBD1
CASSQMRTGGQPQHF
>TRBJ1-2|TRBV12-3/TRBV12-4|NA
CASRASGNYGYTF
>TRBJ2-7|TRBV20-1|NA
CSAAGTIYEQYF
>NA|TRBV20-1|NA
CSAGGPLGRSYEQYF
>TRBJ2-7|TRBV14|NA
CASSPQSGPVEQYF
>TRBJ2-3|TRBV20-1|NA
CSVVLQLTDTQYF
>TRBJ2-7|TRBV3-1|NA
CASSHRDWSSYEQYF
>TRBJ2-2|TRBV12-3/TRBV12-4|NA
CASRGQGNTGELFF
>TRBJ2-5|TRBV20-1|NA
CSASSRNEQYF